This T cell receptor (beta chain) emerged from a study of patients and donors after allogeneic stem cell transplantation. The CDR3 runs 15 residues. Germline CDR1 reads MNHEY; CDR2 reads SMNVEV (reference sequence). Trimming cost V 0 bases and J 6 bases, with 12 bases left between them. TCRdb fed the RT-PCR reads into MiXCR, producing one record per CDR3 protein. In the table there are 400,000 to 500,000 distinct CDR3 sequences, 16% of which are singletons. The rearrangement links TRBV27 to TRBJ1-5, with D tentatively TRBD1 (6 bases). This TCR was recovered from a human donor who was either an allogeneic HSCT recipient or a stem cell or donor lymphocyte infusion donor (not recorded which). It is not recorded whose cells these are; they may come from a transplant donor. The sample was blood, either unsorted or a sorted T cell fraction (not recorded which). CDR3 DNA sequence: TGTGCCAGCAGTTTATCGGTGGGGGCTGGTCAGCCCCAGCATTTT. Translating it yields CASSLSVGAGQPQHF.